A selection of T cell receptor beta chains follows, all from one sample in a study of CD8 T cells in ankylosing spondylitis. TCRdb processed the 5' RACE reads anew with MiXCR; each CDR3 protein has one entry. Seen here are almost 400,000 distinct CDR3 sequences, 20% to 25% observed once, and the top ten hold about a sixth. The sequencing sample was made of blood, either unsorted or a sorted T cell fraction (not recorded which). Receptor source: a male donor with ankylosing spondylitis. CDR3s include the opening cysteine and the closing phenylalanine or tryptophan.

V | CDR3
TRBV5-1 | CASSMGPNTGELFF
TRBV15 | CATSTRVFGANVLTF
TRBV5-1 | CASSLGSGATYNEQFF
TRBV24-1 | CATSESDSKTGELFF
TRBV5-1 | CASSLSGQSLPEAFF
TRBV12-3/TRBV12-4 | CASRTGTGNTGELFF
TRBV12-3/TRBV12-4 | CASRGTGTSGTYEQYF
TRBV12-3/TRBV12-4 | CASSSRRGANTGELFF
TRBV7-2 | CASSVRGAGNTQYF
TRBV20-1 | CSARDRMGGDYGYTF
TRBV29-1 | CSVDLGSYNEQFF
TRBV4-2 | CASSQDTGTQYF
TRBV5-1 | CASNGPGDTIYF
TRBV18 | CASSPNSPSSGNTIYF
TRBV3-1 | CASSQAEVTEAFF
TRBV28 | CASSLFGRDIEKLFF
TRBV28 | CASNRQGGEKLFF
TRBV12-3/TRBV12-4 | CASSPRGDSNQPQHF
TRBV12-3/TRBV12-4 | CASRLRGVYEQYF
TRBV5-8 | CASSLGRGLATDTQYF
TRBV18 | CASSSSGHRSDTEAFF
TRBV27 | CASSLSWGRTEAFF
TRBV14 | CASSQVIADNTGELFF
TRBV7-9 | CASSLDLGSYNEQFF
TRBV12-3/TRBV12-4 | CASRAGTSGISSGELFF
TRBV7-9 | CASSFGTSSGYEQYF
TRBV18 | CASSPTGPSGTGELFF
TRBV5-1 | CASSLVLAGVHEQYF
TRBV29-1 | CSVQLGVFYEQYF
TRBV7-2 | CASSSGHTATDTQYF
TRBV5-1 | CASHSRDTNYGYTF